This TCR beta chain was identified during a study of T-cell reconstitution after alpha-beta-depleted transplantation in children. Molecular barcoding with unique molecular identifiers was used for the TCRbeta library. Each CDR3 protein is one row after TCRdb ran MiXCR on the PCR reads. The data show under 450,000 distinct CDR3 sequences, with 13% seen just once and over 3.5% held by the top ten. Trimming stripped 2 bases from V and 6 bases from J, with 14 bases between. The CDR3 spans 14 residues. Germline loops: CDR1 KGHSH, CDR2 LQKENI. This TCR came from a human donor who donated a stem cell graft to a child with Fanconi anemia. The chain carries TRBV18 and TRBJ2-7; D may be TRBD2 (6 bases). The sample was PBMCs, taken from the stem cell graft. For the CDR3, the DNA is TGTGCCAGCTCACCAGGGGGGACGACTCCCGAGCAGTACTTC. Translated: CASSPGGTTPEQYF.